The rows below give T cell receptor beta chains drawn from one sample of a study of cytomegalovirus exposure and HLA in healthy donors. Method: immunoSEQ multiplex PCR; TCRdb's copy keeps in-frame clones and lacks some. The table records 95,000 to 150,000 clones, approximately 65% of them present only once. Material for sequencing was PBMCs. The receptor source for this set is a man in his late teens or twenties in good health and CMV-seronegative. The CDR3 runs from the conserved cysteine through the conserved F or W. The D gene is left open where the match is weak. The size field is filled for only some rows; it gives once, few, many or a size class.

CDR3 length,D gene,J gene,clone size,V gene,CDR3 protein,CDR3 DNA
13,-,TRBJ1-3,-,TRBV19,CASNPGLGNTIYF,TGTGCCAGTAACCCAGGGCTGGGAAACACCATATATTTT
13,TRBD1,TRBJ2-7,once,TRBV6-6,CASSRTGAHEQYF,TGTGCCAGCAGTCGTACAGGGGCCCACGAGCAGTACTTC
18,TRBD1,TRBJ1-3,-,TRBV7-2,CASSSTRGQAVRGNTIYF,TGTGCCAGCAGCTCAACCAGGGGACAGGCCGTTCGAGGAAACACCATATATTTT
14,TRBD1,TRBJ1-2,few,TRBV9,CASSATGTSHGYTF,TGTGCCAGCAGCGCGACAGGGACCTCCCATGGCTACACCTTC
16,-,TRBJ2-7,-,TRBV28,CASRPEGRGLKYEQYF,TGTGCCAGCAGACCGGAGGGGCGGGGGCTCAAGTACGAGCAGTACTTC
14,-,TRBJ1-3,-,TRBV2,CASSRGSSGNTIYF,TGTGCCAGCAGCCGGGGTTCGTCGGGAAACACCATATATTTT
12,-,TRBJ2-2,-,TRBV11-2,CASSLRTGELFF,TGTGCCAGCAGCTTGAGGACCGGGGAGCTGTTTTTT
15,TRBD2,TRBJ2-7,-,TRBV7-2,CASSPLTSGMYEQYF,TGTGCCAGCAGCCCTTTGACTAGCGGGATGTACGAGCAGTACTTC
15,TRBD2,TRBJ2-5,few,TRBV7-2,CASSFRTSGIETQYF,TGTGCCAGCAGCTTTCGGACTAGCGGGATAGAGACCCAGTACTTC
16,TRBD2,TRBJ2-2,-,TRBV6-4,CASSELAGGVTGELFF,TGTGCCAGCAGTGAACTAGCGGGGGGAGTCACCGGGGAGCTGTTTTTT
18,TRBD2,TRBJ2-2,-,TRBV9,CASSPHSGTTLNTGELFF,TGTGCCAGCAGCCCACACTCCGGGACTACCCTGAACACCGGGGAGCTGTTTTTT
15,-,TRBJ1-1,-,TRBV9,CASSASQGWPTEAFF,TGTGCCAGCAGCGCCTCACAGGGTTGGCCCACTGAAGCTTTCTTT
17,-,TRBJ2-3,-,TRBV27,CASSPLPLASLTDTQYF,TGTGCCAGCAGTCCATTACCTCTAGCCTCACTCACAGATACGCAGTATTTT
17,-,TRBJ2-7,-,TRBV5-6,CASSPNRRAGGTYEQYF,TGTGCCAGCAGCCCCAACAGAAGGGCAGGGGGGACCTACGAGCAGTACTTC
13,-,TRBJ2-3,-,TRBV7-9,CASSLLGADTQYF,TGTGCCAGCAGCTTACTCGGGGCAGATACGCAGTATTTT
12,-,TRBJ2-7,-,TRBV4-1,CASSHPGGEQYF,TGCGCCAGCAGCCATCCCGGGGGCGAGCAGTACTTC
13,-,TRBJ1-5,-,TRBV30,CAWSRGLDQPQHF,TGTGCCTGGAGTAGGGGTTTAGATCAGCCCCAGCATTTT
14,TRBD2,TRBJ2-1,once,TRBV6-5,CASRPAGVGSEQFF,TGTGCCAGCAGGCCCGCGGGGGTCGGTTCTGAGCAGTTCTTC
14,-,TRBJ1-3,-,TRBV6-5,CATRFLTSGNTIYF,TGTGCCACCCGTTTCCTAACCTCTGGAAACACCATATATTTT
11,-,TRBJ1-2,-,TRBV2,CARRGGHGYTF,TGTGCCAGAAGGGGGGGCCATGGCTACACCTTC
13,-,TRBJ2-1,few,TRBV11-3,CASSSTPYNEQFF,TGTGCCAGCAGCTCGACTCCCTACAATGAGCAGTTCTTC
14,TRBD2,TRBJ2-1,-,TRBV19,CASSRLAGGNEQFF,TGTGCCAGTAGCAGACTAGCGGGAGGGAATGAGCAGTTCTTC
19,TRBD1,TRBJ1-5,-,TRBV5-6,CASSSPLQGPTYSNQPQHF,TGTGCCAGCAGCTCCCCCTTACAGGGGCCTACGTATAGCAATCAGCCCCAGCATTTT
12,-,TRBJ1-1,-,TRBV10-3,CAISDMNTEAFF,TGTGCCATCAGTGATATGAACACTGAAGCTTTCTTT